The T cell receptor beta chain described here comes from a study of blood T cell repertoires in COVID-19. Study at large: Spain, Italy and the United States supplied samples that represented acute and convalescent COVID-19. The analysed material was cDNA or gDNA that came from T cells, B-cell-depleted T cells, or PBMCs.

Participant age was roughly 18 to 95 years, and participants resided in 20 to 30 US areas. Participants reported their clinical history, and cohort assignment relied on those reports. The data were produced by immunoSEQ multiplex PCR, yet TCRdb's version contains in-frame clones alone and is incomplete. The data contain 200,000 to 250,000 clones, about 88% of them singletons. This sequence was found in a woman younger than 45 who had recovered from COVID-19. Sequenced sample: PBMCs or T cells enriched from blood (not recorded which).

DNA for the CDR3: TGTGCCAGTAAGCGGGGGGGTCCTCTTTTTTTGGATGAGCAGTTCTTC. Amino acids: CASKRGGPLFLDEQFF. The chain uses TRBV19 and TRBJ2-1; 10 bases fit TRBD2. This CDR3 has 16 amino acids. V shed 7 bases, J shed 8 bases, and the junction held 14 bases outside the gene matches. CDR1 and CDR2 (germline): LNHDA, SQIVND (reference sequence). The whole variable domain, filled in from reference TRBV19 and TRBJ2-1, reads DGGITQSPKYLFRKEGQNVTLSCEQNLNHDAMYWYRQDPGQGLRLIYYSQIVNDFQKGDIAEGYSVSREKKESFPLTVTSAQKNPTAFYLCASKRGGPLFLDEQFFGPGTRLTVL.